The rows below give T cell receptor beta chains drawn from one sample of a study of blood T cell repertoires in COVID-19. Some clones are missing from TCRdb's copy, which holds only in-frame ones; the method was immunoSEQ multiplex PCR. The table includes about 170,000 clones, approximately 89% detected once. Sequencing was performed on PBMCs or T cells enriched from blood (not recorded which). The receptors were sampled from a woman younger than 35 who had recovered from COVID-19. The CDR3 runs from the conserved cysteine through the conserved F or W. The D gene is left open where the match is weak. Rows give clone size only sometimes, using once, few, many, or a class for an expanded clone.

CASSQDVGVGQETQYF	TGCGCCAGCAGCCAAGACGTGGGAGTAGGCCAAGAGACCCAGTACTTC	NA	TRBJ2-5	TRBV4-1	NA
CASSDRLGGYGYTF	TGTGCCAGCAGCGACCGACTTGGAGGCTATGGCTACACCTTC	NA	TRBJ1-2	TRBV9	NA
CASSYSGREGSYTF	TGTGCCAGCAGTTACTCTGGAAGGGAGGGAAGCTACACCTTC	NA	TRBJ1-2	TRBV6-5	NA
CASSILWTGSAYEQYF	TGTGCCAGTAGTATCCTTTGGACAGGTTCTGCCTACGAGCAGTACTTC	TRBD1	TRBJ2-7	TRBV19	NA
CASSIGTSGSNEQFF	TGTGCCAGCTCGATAGGGACTAGCGGGAGCAATGAGCAGTTCTTC	TRBD2	TRBJ2-1	TRBV27	NA
CASSWTETGGVYEQYF	TGTGCCAGCAGCTGGACGGAGACAGGGGGCGTTTACGAGCAGTACTTC	TRBD1	TRBJ2-7	TRBV7-2	once
CASSPSHGGEAFF	TGTGCCAGTAGTCCCTCCCATGGCGGGGAAGCTTTCTTT	NA	TRBJ1-1	TRBV19	NA
CASSTAAREIDEQYF	TGTGCCAGTAGTACCGCGGCCCGGGAGATCGACGAGCAGTACTTC	NA	TRBJ2-7	TRBV19	NA
CASSRVPSRPAEAFF	TGTGCCAGCAGCCGGGTCCCAAGCCGCCCAGCTGAAGCTTTCTTT	NA	TRBJ1-1	TRBV6-4	NA
CASSYSASPLHF	TGTGCCAGCAGTTACTCAGCCTCACCCCTCCACTTT	NA	TRBJ1-6	TRBV6-6	NA
CASAFTGANVLTF	TGCGCCAGCGCTTTTACAGGGGCCAACGTCCTGACTTTC	NA	TRBJ2-6	TRBV5-1	NA
CAWRQGWDQPQHF	TGTGCCTGGAGACAGGGGTGGGATCAGCCCCAGCATTTT	TRBD1	TRBJ1-5	TRBV30	NA
CASSEDRTGAGELFF	TGTGCCAGCAGTGAAGACAGGACGGGCGCCGGGGAGCTGTTTTTT	NA	TRBJ2-2	TRBV6-4	NA
CASSSTRVETQYF	TGTGCCAGCAGCTCGACGCGGGTGGAGACCCAGTACTTC	NA	TRBJ2-5	TRBV7-2	once
CASTPGGRETQYF	TGTGCCAGCACCCCGGGCGGGAGAGAGACCCAGTACTTC	TRBD2	TRBJ2-5	TRBV7-8	NA
CASTKDSYGYTF	TGTGCCAGCACTAAGGACAGTTATGGCTACACCTTC	NA	TRBJ1-2	TRBV28	NA
CSSANREGTEAFF	TGCAGCTCGGCTAACAGGGAAGGCACTGAAGCTTTCTTT	NA	TRBJ1-1	TRBV29-1	NA
CASSLESRVPDETQYF	TGTGCCAGCAGTTTGGAGAGCAGGGTCCCCGATGAGACCCAGTACTTC	NA	TRBJ2-5	TRBV28	NA
CATSDPTAGGTEKLFF	TGTGCCACCAGTGATCCGACGGCAGGGGGTACCGAAAAACTGTTTTTT	TRBD1	TRBJ1-4	TRBV24-1	NA
CASSLSIVPGSGRRNIQYF	TGTGCCAGCAGTTTATCCATCGTCCCGGGTAGCGGGAGAAGGAACATTCAGTACTTC	TRBD2	TRBJ2-4	TRBV27	NA
CASSLARTGDEKLFF	TGCGCCAGCAGCTTGGCGCGGACAGGGGATGAAAAACTGTTTTTT	TRBD1	TRBJ1-4	TRBV5-1	few
CAISGDTYNSPLHF	TGTGCCATCAGTGGGGACACTTATAATTCACCCCTCCACTTT	NA	TRBJ1-6	TRBV10-3	NA
CATTFRDFTDTQYF	TGCGCCACCACATTCCGGGACTTCACAGATACGCAGTATTTT	NA	TRBJ2-3	TRBV5-1	NA
CASSSLGGAYGYTF	TGTGCCAGCAGTTCCCTGGGTGGGGCCTATGGCTACACCTTC	NA	TRBJ1-2	TRBV27	once
CASSFGTSVVKETQYF	TGCGCCAGCAGCTTTGGGACTAGCGTGGTGAAAGAGACCCAGTACTTC	TRBD2	TRBJ2-5	TRBV5-1	NA
CASSRLGLAGVEPYNEQFF	TGTGCCAGCAGCCGCCTCGGACTAGCGGGAGTAGAGCCCTACAATGAGCAGTTCTTC	TRBD2	TRBJ2-1	TRBV6-2/TRBV6-3	NA
CASKDRPNTEAFF	TGTGCCAGCAAGGACAGACCTAACACTGAAGCTTTCTTT	NA	TRBJ1-1	TRBV7-9	NA
CASLRGETEAFF	TGTGCCAGCCTCAGGGGGGAGACTGAAGCTTTCTTT	TRBD1	TRBJ1-1	TRBV28	NA
CASSQAGQPYGYTF	TGTGCCAGCAGCCAAGCGGGACAGCCCTATGGCTACACCTTC	TRBD1	TRBJ1-2	TRBV3-1/TRBV3-2	NA
CASSPSAVLTEAFF	TGTGCCAGCTCACCAAGTGCGGTTCTCACTGAAGCTTTCTTT	NA	TRBJ1-1	TRBV18	NA
CASSYGVAGRNEQFF	TGTGCCAGCAGCTATGGGGTAGCGGGACGGAATGAGCAGTTCTTC	TRBD2	TRBJ2-1	TRBV28	NA
CASSYHSGTLYEQYF	TGTGCCAGCAGTTACCATAGCGGGACCCTCTACGAGCAGTACTTC	TRBD2	TRBJ2-7	TRBV6-2/TRBV6-3	NA
CASSSTRTPGGYTF	TGTGCCAGCAGTTCCACAAGAACCCCCGGGGGCTACACCTTC	NA	TRBJ1-2	TRBV6-5	few
CASSLVAGGTDTQYF	TGTGCCAGCAGCCTCGTGGCGGGGGGCACAGATACGCAGTATTTT	TRBD2	TRBJ2-3	TRBV5-6	NA
CASSLTGIENIQYF	TGTGCCAGCAGCCTGACAGGGATAGAAAACATTCAGTACTTC	TRBD1	TRBJ2-4	TRBV5-6	NA
CASSEGNSRETQYF	TGTGCCAGCAGTGAAGGTAACTCGAGGGAGACCCAGTACTTC	NA	TRBJ2-5	TRBV2	NA
CASSLLTVLMNTEAFF	TGTGCCAGCAGCTTACTGACAGTTTTAATGAACACTGAAGCTTTCTTT	NA	TRBJ1-1	TRBV7-6	once
CATSRDEGGPQHF	TGTGCCACCAGCAGAGATGAGGGAGGGCCCCAGCATTTT	NA	TRBJ1-5	TRBV15	NA
CASSLRGGGPDTQYF	TGTGCCAGCAGTTTAAGGGGGGGCGGCCCAGATACGCAGTATTTT	NA	TRBJ2-3	TRBV27	NA
CASTTTYEQYF	TGTGCCAGCACCACAACCTACGAGCAGTACTTC	NA	TRBJ2-7	TRBV6-5	NA
CASSPGGLNYGYTF	TGTGCCAGCAGCCCCGGAGGGTTAAACTATGGCTACACCTTC	NA	TRBJ1-2	TRBV7-2	few
CASNTRGLAGYEQYF	TGTGCCAGCAATACCCGCGGACTAGCAGGCTACGAGCAGTACTTC	TRBD2	TRBJ2-7	TRBV9	NA
CASSMRREANYGYTF	TGTGCCAGTAGTATGAGACGGGAAGCTAACTATGGCTACACCTTC	NA	TRBJ1-2	TRBV19	NA
CASSLQGGYNQPQHF	TGTGCCAGCAGTTTGCAGGGAGGGTACAATCAGCCCCAGCATTTT	NA	TRBJ1-5	TRBV28	NA
CASSPLLWANVLTF	TGTGCCAGCAGCCCCCTCCTGTGGGCCAACGTCCTGACTTTC	NA	TRBJ2-6	TRBV28	NA
CASSLAPRDSESYNEKLFF	TGCGCCAGCAGCTTGGCCCCCAGGGACAGCGAATCCTACAATGAAAAACTGTTTTTT	TRBD1	TRBJ1-4	TRBV5-1	NA